The count of the clone carrying this TCR beta chain is one. Its antigen is currently unknown. This sample is drawn from a study of circulating tumor DNA in untreated peripheral T-cell lymphoma. This CDR3 contains 15 residues. This tumor tissue came from a pretreatment baseline collection. Study-wide results and limits: In about 76% of patients, tumor-specific clonotypes were identified.

Here immunoSEQ multiplex PCR was the method, and the copy in TCRdb shows in-frame clones only, minus some. The sample contains about 10,000 clones, roughly 80% of which appear only once. Source material: tumor tissue. The chain combines TRBV7-5 with TRBJ1-2. TRBV7-5 is a documented pseudogene. The TCR comes from a human donor with peripheral T-cell lymphoma. CDR3: CASSTVRLPNYGYTF. The CDR3 region has the DNA TGTGCCAGCAGCACGGTACGACTTCCTAACTATGGCTACACCTTC.